These 14 T cell receptor beta chains were all obtained from the same sample, sequenced in a study of CD8+ T cells in alopecia areata (dated by TCRdb to the late 2010s). Library preparation used the immunoSEQ multiplex PCR assay. For TCR sequencing, RNA was extracted from every sample and reverse transcribed into cDNA to serve as template. In its TCRdb copy, this immuneACCESS table keeps in-frame sequences only and misses some clones. Where compared with another copy, unresolved V genes explain less than half of these, and the others have no known cause. The sample data list about 150,000 clones, and around two thirds of these were observed just once. The ten largest clones represent 35% to 40% of the sample. Sample: CD8+ T cells sorted from blood. Receptors were obtained from a human donor in good health.

The V gene is TRBV7-2, the J gene TRBJ2-1; D not resolved. This CDR3 is built from 13 residues. Germline loops: CDR1 SGHTA, CDR2 FQGNSA. V lost 1 base, J lost 3 bases, and 4 bases lay in between. In DNA form, the CDR3 reads TGTGCCAGCAGCTTAGACTACTACAATGAGCAGTTCTTC. Translating it yields CASSLDYYNEQFF.

V gene TRBV7-9 combines with J gene TRBJ1-5; 7 bases match TRBD1. Trimming cost V 4 bases and J 4 bases; bases outside gene matches: 1. The CDR3 contains 13 residues. CDR1 is SEHNR and CDR2 is FQNEAQ in the germline V gene (reference sequence). For the CDR3, the DNA is TGTGCCAGCAGCTCACAGGGGAATCAGCCCCAGCATTTT. Translated: CASSSQGNQPQHF.

V is TRBV29-1 and J is TRBJ1-2; D call uncertain. Germline CDR1 reads SQVTM; CDR2 reads ANQGSEA. Trimming took 2 bases from V and 7 from J, leaving 11 bases between them. The CDR3 has 12 residues. The CDR3 region has the DNA TGCAGCGTTGAATCCCGCTGGGCTGGCTACACCTTC. Residues: CSVESRWAGYTF.

CDR3 nucleotide sequence: TGTGCCAGCAGCTCGACCGGAGACGTCGAGGAAGAGACCCAGTACTTC. This gives the protein CASSSTGDVEEETQYF. The J gene is TRBJ2-5, the V gene TRBV7-9; no definite D call. The CDR3 contains 16 residues. Trimming left V 4 bases short and J 3 bases short, with 18 bases between. Germline lookup yields CDR1 SEHNR and CDR2 FQNEAQ (reference sequence).

This rearrangement joins TRBV4-1 to TRBJ2-7; perhaps TRBD2 as D (5 bases). CDR1 and CDR2 from the germline V gene are MGHRA and YSYEKL. The ends were cut back, 2 bases at V and 2 bases at J, with 10 bases in the middle. The CDR3 length is 14 residues. CDR3: CASSQSSVTYEQYF. For the CDR3, the DNA is TGCGCCAGCAGCCAAAGTAGCGTCACCTACGAGCAGTACTTC.

This clone came up a few times. The chain carries TRBV29-1 and TRBJ1-1, with 7 bases lining up with TRBD1. The CDR3 is made up of 14 amino acids. In germline, CDR1 is SQVTM, CDR2 ANQGSEA. The V and J ends lost 4 bases and 0 bases, in that order; junction bases with no gene match: 5. The CDR3 here is CSVGWGQLNTEAFF. CDR3 DNA: TGCAGCGTTGGGTGGGGACAGCTGAACACTGAAGCTTTCTTT.

A remark on this clone: This same CDR3 is encoded by further DNA sequences in the sample. This rearrangement joins TRBV27 to TRBJ1-5; D may be TRBD1 (5 bases). From germline, CDR1 is MNHEY and CDR2 SMNVEV (reference sequence). CDR3 length equals 13 residues. V was cut by 0 bases and J by 6 bases, with 6 bases left in between. CDR3 nucleotides: TGTGCCAGCAGTTTATCAGGGGCTCAGCCCCAGCATTTT. Amino acid sequence: CASSLSGAQPQHF.

Points on this clone: Relative to the germline gene, one junction end is altered; a read error may explain this. Here the CDR3 DNA reads TGTGCTAGCAGCCCATTCCACGCGCCCGGGCCTAGCGGGAGCTATGAGCAGTTCTTC. Residues: CASSPFHAPGPSGSYEQFF. The V and J genes are TRBV7-7 and TRBJ2-1; the match to TRBD2 covers 10 bases. The germline V gene encodes CDR1 SSHAT and CDR2 FNYEAQ (reference sequence). CDR3 length: 19 amino acids.

This chain links TRBV6-5 with TRBJ2-2; possibly TRBD2 for D (6 bases). The CDR3 totals 13 residues. The V gene's germline CDR1 is MNHEY and CDR2 SVGAGI. V lost 7 bases to trimming and J lost 4 bases, with 10 bases between them. The CDR3 here is CASTRGGTGELFF. CDR3 DNA: TGTGCCAGCACGCGGGGAGGCACCGGGGAGCTGTTTTTT.

This clone showed up just a few times. The chain carries TRBV29-1 and TRBJ2-7, with D unclear. V was clipped by 0 bases and J by 1 base, with 7 bases between them. The CDR3 runs 13 residues. Germline-derived CDR1 and CDR2 are SQVTM and ANQGSEA. The CDR3 region has the DNA TGCAGCGTTGAAGACAGGCCTTCCTACGAGCAGTACTTC. Its protein product is CSVEDRPSYEQYF.

This clone appeared a few times. This sequence joins TRBV4-1 and TRBJ2-2, with D uncertain. The V end lost 1 base, the J end lost 6 bases, and 0 bases lay between the germline ends. Per the germline V gene, CDR1 is MGHRA and CDR2 is YSYEKL. The CDR3 covers 11 residues. CDR3 DNA sequence: TGCGCCAGCAGCCAAGCCGGGGAGCTGTTTTTT. It specifies CASSQAGELFF.

This rearrangement joins TRBV7-2 to TRBJ2-3; 12 bases line up with TRBD2. This CDR3 has 15 amino acids. Germline V gene lookup returns CDR1 SGHTA and CDR2 FQGNSA. Losses at the gene ends were 5 bases for V and 5 bases for J; bases not matched to a gene: 5. The CDR3 loop reads CASSPSGRVIDTQYF. The CDR3 DNA sequence: TGTGCCAGCAGCCCTAGCGGGAGGGTGATAGATACGCAGTATTTT.

The chain is built from TRBV7-9 and TRBJ2-7; no clear D. CDR3 length: 13 residues. Between the trimmed V and J ends, which lost 2 bases and 4 bases, there was a span of 9 bases. Germline V CDR1 and CDR2: SEHNR, FQNEAQ (reference sequence). CDR3 loop: CASSLTLGYEQYF. CDR3 nucleotides: TGTGCCAGCAGCTTAACCCTGGGGTACGAGCAGTACTTC.

The chain joins TRBV5-1 to TRBJ2-1; D is perhaps TRBD2 (6 bases). The CDR3 consists of 15 residues. Germline CDR1 and CDR2: SGHRS and YFSETQ. Trimming took off 4 bases at V and 9 bases at J, with 20 bases between the two ends. The CDR3 nucleotides are TGCGCCAGCAGCCCTAGGGCGGATGGGGGGATTGAGCAGTTCTTC. Translating gives CASSPRADGGIEQFF.